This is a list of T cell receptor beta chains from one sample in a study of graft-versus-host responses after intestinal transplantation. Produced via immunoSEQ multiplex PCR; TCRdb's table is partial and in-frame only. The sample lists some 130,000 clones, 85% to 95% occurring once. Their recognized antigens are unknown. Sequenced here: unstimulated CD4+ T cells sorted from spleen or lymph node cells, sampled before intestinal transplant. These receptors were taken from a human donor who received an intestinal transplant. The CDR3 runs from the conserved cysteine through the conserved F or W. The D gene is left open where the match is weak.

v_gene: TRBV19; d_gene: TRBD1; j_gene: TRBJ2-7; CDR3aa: CASSLGQGANEQYF
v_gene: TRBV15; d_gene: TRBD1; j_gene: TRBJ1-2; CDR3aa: CATSRGGQGPNGYTF
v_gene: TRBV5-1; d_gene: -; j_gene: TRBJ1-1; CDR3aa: CASNPHRQGDTEAFF
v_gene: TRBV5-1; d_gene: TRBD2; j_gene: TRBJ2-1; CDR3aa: CASSSQPLAGGPAHNEQFF
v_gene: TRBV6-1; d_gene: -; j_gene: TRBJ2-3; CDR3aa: CASSEGGVDGDTQYF
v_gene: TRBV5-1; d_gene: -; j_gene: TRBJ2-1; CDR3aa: CASSLVPGAEYEQFF
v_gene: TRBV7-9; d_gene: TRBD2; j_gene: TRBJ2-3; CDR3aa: CASSLDGGLVTDTQYF
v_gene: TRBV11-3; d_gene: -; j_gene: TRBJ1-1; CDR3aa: CASSLEQGRAFF
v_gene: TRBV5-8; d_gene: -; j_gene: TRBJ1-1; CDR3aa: CASSRPSGGRNTEAFF
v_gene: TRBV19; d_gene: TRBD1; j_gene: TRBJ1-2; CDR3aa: CASNEQGVWWGYTF
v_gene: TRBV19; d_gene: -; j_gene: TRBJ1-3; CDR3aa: CASKTGSSFGNTIYF
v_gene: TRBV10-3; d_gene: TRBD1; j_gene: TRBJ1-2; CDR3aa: CAISETGQGYGYTF
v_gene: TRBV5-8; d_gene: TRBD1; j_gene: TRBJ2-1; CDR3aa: CASSQRLTLGDSEQFF
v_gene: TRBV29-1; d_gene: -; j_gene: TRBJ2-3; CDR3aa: CSGGGATDTQYF
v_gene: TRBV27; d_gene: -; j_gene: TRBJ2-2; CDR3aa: CASSFRSNTGELFF
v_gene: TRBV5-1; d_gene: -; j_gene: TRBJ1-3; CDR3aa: CASSLMLPGRNTIYF
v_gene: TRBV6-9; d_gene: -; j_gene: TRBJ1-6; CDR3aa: CASSYGGKDSPLHF
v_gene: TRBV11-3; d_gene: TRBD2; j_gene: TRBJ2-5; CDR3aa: CASSFGKRGGETQYF